These 28 T cell receptor beta chains share one sample of origin, sequenced in a study of blood T cells in healthy people across ages. A second PCR of about 6 to 11 cycles used a sample-barcoded 5' primer and a J-beta primer mix. TCRdb re-called the 5' RACE reads with MiXCR, one entry per CDR3 protein. The table has around 1,900,000 distinct CDR3 sequences, more than 35% seen once; the top ten hold around 23%. The sample was blood. These receptor sequences come from a human donor in good health.

This clonotype showed up just a few times. This chain uses TRBV28 with TRBJ2-1, with D perhaps TRBD2 (6 bases). Trimming stripped 4 bases from V and 3 bases from J, with 16 bases between. The germline CDR1 and CDR2 sequences are MDHEN and SYDVKM. The CDR3 is made up of 16 amino acids. In DNA form, the CDR3 reads TGTGCCAGCAGTTCCCTACTAGCCCCCTACTACAATGAGCAGTTCTTC. As protein: CASSSLLAPYYNEQFF. The full variable domain, completed using reference TRBV28 and TRBJ2-1, is DVKVTQSSRYLVKRTGEKVFLECVQDMDHENMFWYRQDPGLGLRLIYFSYDVKMKEKGDIPEGYSVSREKKERFSLILESASTNQTSMYLCASSSLLAPYYNEQFFGPGTRLTVL.

In nucleotides, the CDR3 is TGCGCCAGCAGCCAAGTTATAGGGGACACTGAAGCTTTCTTT. Protein: CASSQVIGDTEAFF. This chain joins TRBV4-3 and TRBJ1-1; D possibly corresponds to TRBD1 (5 bases). The CDR3 extends over 14 amino acids. The germline V gene encodes CDR1 LGHNA and CDR2 YSLEER. The V end lost 1 base, the J end lost 3 bases, and 9 bases lay between the germline ends.

This chain joins TRBV20-1 and TRBJ2-1; 8 bases match TRBD2. The germline V gene has CDR1 DFQATT and CDR2 SNEGSKA (reference sequence). This CDR3 spans 15 amino acids. V gave up 3 bases and J gave up 8 bases; unmatched junction bases: 12. The CDR3 nucleotides are TGCAGTGCTAGGCTGGGTAGCGGGGTGGGGGATGAGCAGTTCTTC. This sequence encodes CSARLGSGVGDEQFF.

This clonotype was seen only a few times. The chain employs TRBV18 and TRBJ2-2; maybe TRBD1 (5 bases). CDR1 is KGHSH, CDR2 LQKENI, per germline. Trimming pared 8 bases from V and 0 bases from J, leaving 13 bases between. This CDR3 is built from 15 residues. The CDR3 sequence is CASLRAGSNTGELFF. CDR3 sequence (DNA): TGTGCCAGCCTCCGGGCAGGGTCGAACACCGGGGAGCTGTTTTTT.

CDR3: CASSLGTGDSEQYF. CDR3 bases: TGTGCCAGCAGCTTAGGGACAGGGGATTCCGAGCAGTACTTC. The genes are TRBV7-6 and TRBJ2-5; 9 positions match TRBD1. The assigned J gene may be wrong: the sequence end matches TRBJ2-7 better. The CDR3 consists of 14 residues. Per the germline V gene, CDR1 is SGHVS and CDR2 is FNYEAQ.

This chain uses TRBV10-2 with TRBJ2-2; 9 bases match TRBD2. In germline, CDR1 is WSHSY, CDR2 SAAADI. This CDR3 comprises 15 residues. Trimming at V came to 6 bases and at J to 3 bases, leaving 5 bases not matched to a gene. The CDR3 reads CASRRGGVDTGELFF. In DNA, the CDR3 is TGCGCCAGCAGGCGGGGGGGAGTGGACACCGGGGAGCTGTTTTTT.

This clonotype has a handful of counts. V usage is TRBV5-1 and J usage is TRBJ2-5; TRBD1 might be the D (6 bases). In germline, CDR1 is SGHRS, CDR2 YFSETQ. The CDR3 extends over 15 amino acids. V dropped 4 bases and J dropped 9 bases, with 22 bases sitting between them. The CDR3 spells CASSQGHSTLNSQYF. In nucleotides, the CDR3 is TGCGCCAGCAGCCAGGGACACTCAACCCTTAACTCCCAGTACTTC.

The gene calls are TRBV4-1 and TRBJ1-2, with a weak D call TRBD1 (5 bases). The CDR3 runs to 15 residues. The germline V and J ends were trimmed by 2 bases and 5 bases, with 15 bases remaining between them. Germline CDR1 reads MGHRA; CDR2 reads YSYEKL. The CDR3 sequence is CASSQQETEVYGYTF. CDR3 sequence (DNA): TGCGCCAGCAGCCAACAAGAGACAGAAGTATATGGCTACACCTTC.

This clonotype was counted between two and nine times. The chain carries TRBV7-3 and TRBJ2-1; the match to TRBD1 covers 7 bases. Trimming at V came to 5 bases and at J to 7 bases, leaving 11 bases not matched to a gene. This CDR3 region has 15 residues. CDR1 SGHTA and CDR2 FQGTGA come from the germline V gene. The CDR3 reads CASSPNRGLWNEQFF. CDR3 nucleotides: TGTGCCAGCAGCCCTAACAGGGGCCTCTGGAATGAGCAGTTCTTC. Full variable domain (rest looked up from reference TRBV7-3 and TRBJ2-1): GAGVSQTPSNKVTEKGKYVELRCDPISGHTALYWYRQSLGQGPEFLIYFQGTGAADDSGLPNDRFFAVRPEGSVSTLKIQRTERGDSAVYLCASSPNRGLWNEQFFGPGTRLTVL.

This clonotype occurred a few times. The J gene is TRBJ1-2, the V gene TRBV28, with 8 bases identical to TRBD1. CDR1 MDHEN and CDR2 SYDVKM come from the germline V gene. This CDR3 contains 15 residues. The V and J ends lost 5 bases and 8 bases, in that order; junction bases with no gene match: 13. The CDR3 DNA reads TGTGCCAGCAGTCATGGACAGGGCCTGATGGGGGGCTACACCTTC. It specifies CASSHGQGLMGGYTF.

This rearrangement joins TRBV6-1 to TRBJ1-4; D call uncertain. Germline V CDR1 and CDR2: MNHNS, SASEGT. V lost 4 bases and J lost 0, with 15 bases in between. CDR3 length: 17 residues. This CDR3 is CASSALDPIATNEKLFF. The DNA of the CDR3 is TGTGCCAGCAGTGCTTTGGATCCAATTGCAACTAATGAAAAACTGTTTTTT.

The chain is built from TRBV28 and TRBJ2-7, with D possibly matching TRBD1 (6 bases). The length of the CDR3 is 13 residues. The V gene's germline CDR1 is MDHEN and CDR2 SYDVKM. V was cut by 5 bases and J by 2 bases, with 10 bases left in between. In DNA form, the CDR3 reads TGTGCCAGCAGTGACAGGCAGGCCTACGAGCAGTACTTC. Protein: CASSDRQAYEQYF.

This clonotype showed up just a few times. The rearrangement uses TRBV7-2 and TRBJ1-2; D ambiguous. Trimming removed 1 base at V and 5 bases at J, with 8 bases between. The CDR3 extends over 13 amino acids. In germline, CDR1 is SGHTA, CDR2 FQGNSA. The CDR3 reads CASSLVILYGYTF. The CDR3, as DNA: TGTGCCAGCAGCTTAGTCATTTTATATGGCTACACCTTC.

This clonotype was observed a few times. This sequence joins TRBV27 and TRBJ2-5; D gene unclear. The CDR3 is 13 residues long. Germline assignment: CDR1 MNHEY and CDR2 SMNVEV (reference sequence). The V end lost 6 bases, the J end lost 4 bases, and 12 bases lay between the germline ends. CDR3 residues: CASRFIHRETQYF. In DNA, the CDR3 is TGTGCCAGCAGATTCATCCACCGAGAGACCCAGTACTTC.

This sequence joins TRBV5-5 and TRBJ1-6; the D is unclear. The CDR3 is 16 amino acids. V lost 4 bases, J lost 9 bases, and 20 bases lay in between. Looked up from germline, CDR1 is SGHKS and CDR2 is YYEKEE (reference sequence). The DNA of the CDR3 is TGTGCCAGCAGCGACCGGACGGGAGTGGAGGGTTCACCCCTCCACTTT. It is translated as CASSDRTGVEGSPLHF.

This clonotype showed up just once. The V and J genes are TRBV24-1 and TRBJ2-1; D possibly matches TRBD1 or TRBD2 (7 bases each). The germline V gene encodes CDR1 KGHDR and CDR2 SFDVKD. The CDR3 length is 12 residues. The V gene lost 4 bases and the J gene lost 13 bases, with 13 bases spanning the gap. Written as DNA, the CDR3 is TGTGCCACCAGTGACCAGGGGGGGAAACAGTTCTTC. This codes for CATSDQGGKQFF.

This clonotype was counted a few times. Just one base apart from a much larger clone, this may be a read error. This chain connects TRBV6-1 to TRBJ2-1; D unclear. Per germline, CDR1 MNHNS and CDR2 SASEGT. CDR3 length: 11 residues. For the CDR3, the DNA is TGTGTCAGCAGTTACTCCAATGAGCAGTTCTTC. Translation: CVSSYSNEQFF.

The chain employs TRBV7-3 and TRBJ2-1; 8 nucleotides align to TRBD2. The germline V gene encodes CDR1 SGHTA and CDR2 FQGTGA. This CDR3 is 15 amino acids long. V gave up 4 bases and J gave up 2 bases; unmatched junction bases: 4. The CDR3 DNA sequence: TGTGCCAGCAGCTCTAGCGGGCTAACCTACAATGAGCAGTTCTTC. Its translation: CASSSSGLTYNEQFF.

In its sample, this clonotype was seen a few times. The chain has TRBV2 and TRBJ1-1; D may be TRBD1 (6 bases). Deletions cut 8 bases from V and 3 bases from J, with 19 bases between. This CDR3 is built from 15 residues. CDR1 is SNHLY and CDR2 is FYNNEI in the germline V gene. The CDR3 nucleotides are TGTGCCAGCCGATACGACGCAGGGGCCGACACTGAAGCTTTCTTT. Its protein product is CASRYDAGADTEAFF.

The table lists this clonotype with a few counts. V gene TRBV3-1 combines with J gene TRBJ2-3, with 7 bases matching TRBD2. The CDR3 totals 15 residues. J was trimmed by 5 bases and V by 0 bases; bases with no gene match: 5. Germline-derived CDR1 and CDR2 are LGHDT and YNNKEL (reference sequence). CDR3 coding DNA: TGTGCCAGCAGCCAAGACGGACTAGGGCAAGATACGCAGTATTTT. It is translated as CASSQDGLGQDTQYF.

This chain uses TRBV29-1 with TRBJ1-1; possibly TRBD1 for D (6 bases). The CDR3 totals 15 residues. Germline CDR1 SQVTM, CDR2 ANQGSEA. Trimming removed 4 bases at V and 0 bases at J, with 15 bases between. The CDR3 sequence is CSVGTGHDMNTEAFF. The CDR3 DNA reads TGCAGCGTTGGCACAGGGCATGATATGAACACTGAAGCTTTCTTT.

This sequence joins TRBV7-2 and TRBJ1-2, with a tentative D call TRBD1 (6 bases). V lost 1 base and J lost 8, with 14 bases in between. The CDR3 is 14 residues long. Germline assignment: CDR1 SGHTA and CDR2 FQGNSA. The CDR3 DNA reads TGTGCCAGCAGCTTAGGGGGGGGCATAGGGGGCTACACCTTC. Encoded protein: CASSLGGGIGGYTF. The full variable domain, rest sourced from reference TRBV7-2 and TRBJ1-2, is GAGVSQSPSNKVTEKGKDVELRCDPISGHTALYWYRQSLGQGLEFLIYFQGNSAPDKSGLPSDRFSAERTGGSVSTLTIQRTQQEDSAVYLCASSLGGGIGGYTFGSGTRLTVV.

This clonotype has a handful of counts. The genes are TRBV20-1 and TRBJ2-3, with D perhaps being TRBD1 or TRBD2 (7 bases each). This CDR3 spans 16 amino acids. The germline V and J ends were trimmed by 5 bases and 1 base, with 19 bases remaining between them. Germline CDR1 reads DFQATT; CDR2 reads SNEGSKA (reference sequence). CDR3 protein: CSAGLPGGRGTDTQYF. CDR3 coding DNA: TGCAGTGCTGGGTTACCAGGGGGGAGGGGCACAGATACGCAGTATTTT.

The V gene is TRBV25-1, the J gene TRBJ2-1; 7 positions match TRBD2. Germline CDR1 MGHDK, CDR2 SYGVNS. This CDR3 has 14 residues. For the CDR3, the DNA is TGTGCAACCACGAGCAGTCTAGCGGTCAATGAGCAGTTCTTC. Protein: CATTSSLAVNEQFF.

For the CDR3, the DNA is TGTGCCAGCAAGCTTGGGGTCCTACAATCCTACGAGCAGTACTTC. This gives the protein CASKLGVLQSYEQYF. The chain combines TRBV27 with TRBJ2-7; D is ambiguous. The length of the CDR3 is 15 residues. The V end was cut by 7 bases, the J end by 1 base, with 17 bases between. CDR1 MNHEY and CDR2 SMNVEV come from the germline V gene (reference sequence).

This clonotype was seen more than once but under ten times. V usage is TRBV6-2 or TRBV6-3 and J usage is TRBJ1-6; 7 bases line up with TRBD1. CDR1 MNHEY and CDR2 SVGEGT come from the germline V gene. This CDR3 has 16 residues. V shed 5 bases, J shed 14 bases, and the junction held 18 bases outside the gene matches. CDR3 coding DNA: TGTGCCAGCAGTACACCACAGGGGATGCCCCACGAAGCCCTCCACTTT. Translated, it gives CASSTPQGMPHEALHF.

This clonotype was seen a handful of times. This chain joins TRBV29-1 and TRBJ2-5; D uncertain. Trimming pared 5 bases from V and 3 bases from J, leaving 10 bases between. The CDR3 loop spans 12 amino acids. In germline, CDR1 is SQVTM, CDR2 ANQGSEA. The CDR3 sequence is CSVIGIKETQYF. The CDR3 DNA reads as TGCAGCGTTATTGGGATAAAAGAGACCCAGTACTTC.

The table lists this clonotype with a few counts. The chain links TRBV6-5 to TRBJ1-1; no reliable D call. Per germline, CDR1 MNHEY and CDR2 SVGAGI. The V end was cut by 6 bases, the J end by 0 bases, with 11 bases between. The CDR3 is 14 residues long. CDR3 DNA sequence: TGTGCCAGCAGATATGCTCTTGTGAACACTGAAGCTTTCTTT. Its translation: CASRYALVNTEAFF.